This TCR beta chain was identified during a study of control samples from healthy donors and cancer patients (dated by TCRdb to 2018 to 2020). The library was obtained by the immunoSEQ multiplex PCR assay. Entries here come from immuneACCESS through TCRdb and include only in-frame sequences with V and J called. Some clones fail to appear in such tables; in the studies checked, an unresolved V gene covers under half of the shortfall, and the cause of the remainder is unknown. Recorded for this sample are more than 95,000 clones; 87% of them occurred a single time. About 1.8% of the sample rests with the top ten. V lost 5 bases and J lost 8 bases; the stretch between them is 15 bases long. In the germline V gene, CDR1 corresponds to SGHTA and CDR2 to FQGNSA. The CDR3, from cysteine to phenylalanine, totals 14 residues. Only CDR3 DNA remains: 42 bases, in frame from the first base. This clone appeared once. What this receptor recognizes is not known. No clone much larger than this one lies a single base away; base qualities are absent.

The source of this sequence is a young man in good health. The chain links TRBV7-2 with TRBJ1-4; perhaps TRBD1 is the D gene, with 6 bases matching. The sequencing input was blood. The CDR3 has the sequence CASSPPGQGEKLFF. The bases are TGTGCCAGCAGCCCCCCGGGACAAGGGGAAAAACTGTTTTTT.